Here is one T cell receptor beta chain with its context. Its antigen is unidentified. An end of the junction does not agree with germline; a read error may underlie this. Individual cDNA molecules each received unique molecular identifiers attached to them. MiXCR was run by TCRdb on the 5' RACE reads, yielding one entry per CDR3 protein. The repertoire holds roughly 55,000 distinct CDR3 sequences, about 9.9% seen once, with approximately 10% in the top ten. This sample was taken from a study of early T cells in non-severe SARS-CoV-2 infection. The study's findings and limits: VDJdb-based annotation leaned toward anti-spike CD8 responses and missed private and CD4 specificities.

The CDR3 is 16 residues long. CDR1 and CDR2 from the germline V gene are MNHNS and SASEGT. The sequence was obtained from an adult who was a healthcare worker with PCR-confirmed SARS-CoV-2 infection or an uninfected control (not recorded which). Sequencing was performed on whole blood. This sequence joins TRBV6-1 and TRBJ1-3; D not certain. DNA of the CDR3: TGTGCCAGCAGTGTAGGCAGGACCAGCTCTGAAAACACCATATATTTT. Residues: CASSVGRTSSENTIYF.